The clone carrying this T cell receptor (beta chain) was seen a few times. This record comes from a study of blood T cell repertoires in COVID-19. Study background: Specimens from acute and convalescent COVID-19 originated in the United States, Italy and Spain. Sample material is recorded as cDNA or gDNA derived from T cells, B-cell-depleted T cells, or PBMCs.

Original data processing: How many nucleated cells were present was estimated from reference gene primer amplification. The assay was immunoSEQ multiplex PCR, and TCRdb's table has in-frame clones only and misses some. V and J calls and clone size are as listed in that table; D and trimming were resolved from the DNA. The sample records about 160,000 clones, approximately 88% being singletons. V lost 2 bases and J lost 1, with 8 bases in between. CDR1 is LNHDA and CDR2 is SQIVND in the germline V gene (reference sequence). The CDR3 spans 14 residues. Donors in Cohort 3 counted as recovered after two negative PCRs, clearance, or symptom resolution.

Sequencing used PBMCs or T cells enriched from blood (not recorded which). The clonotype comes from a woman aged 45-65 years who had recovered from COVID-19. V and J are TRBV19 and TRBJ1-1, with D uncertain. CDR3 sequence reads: CASSILQENTEAFF. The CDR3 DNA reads TGTGCCAGTAGTATACTCCAGGAGAACACTGAAGCTTTCTTT.